The present entry profiles one T cell receptor (beta chain) with its context. Its antigen is unidentified. These data belong to a study of post-analysis software for immune sequencing data. Study-wide findings and caveats: Elevated frequency relative to controls characterized four to six TRBV segments in patients, TRBV5-6, TRBV5-1 and TRBV20-1 among them.

cDNA libraries of TCR beta carried unique molecular identifiers. MiXCR was run by TCRdb on the PCR reads, yielding one entry per CDR3 protein. The repertoire holds 450,000 to 700,000 distinct CDR3 sequences, with 44% as singletons. V lost 0 bases, J lost 5 bases, and 16 bases lay in between. Germline values: CDR1 SQVTM, CDR2 ANQGSEA. CDR3 size: 15 residues. Sequencing input: blood. The V gene is TRBV29-1, the J gene TRBJ2-5; D is possibly TRBD1 (5 bases). The clonotype originates from a girl aged 5-17 years with multiple sclerosis. DNA for the CDR3: TGCAGCGTTGAAGATCTGGACACCCCTCAGGAGACCCAGTACTTC. It translates to CSVEDLDTPQETQYF.